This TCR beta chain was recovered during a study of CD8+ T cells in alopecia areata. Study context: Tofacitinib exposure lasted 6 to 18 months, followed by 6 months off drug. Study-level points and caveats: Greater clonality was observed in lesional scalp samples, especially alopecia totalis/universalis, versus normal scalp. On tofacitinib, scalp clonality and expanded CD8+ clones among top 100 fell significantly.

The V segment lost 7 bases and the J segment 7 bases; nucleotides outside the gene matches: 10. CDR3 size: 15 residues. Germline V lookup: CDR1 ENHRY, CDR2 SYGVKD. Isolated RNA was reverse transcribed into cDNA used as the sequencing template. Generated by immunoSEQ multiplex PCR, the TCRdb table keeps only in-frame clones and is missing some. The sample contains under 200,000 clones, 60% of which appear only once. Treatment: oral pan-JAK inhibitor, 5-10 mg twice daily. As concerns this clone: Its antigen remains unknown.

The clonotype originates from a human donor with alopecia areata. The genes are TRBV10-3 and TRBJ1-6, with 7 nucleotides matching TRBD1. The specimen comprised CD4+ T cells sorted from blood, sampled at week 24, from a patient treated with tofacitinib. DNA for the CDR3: TGTGCCATCAAAGAGGAAACAGGGGAAAATTCACCCCTCCACTTT. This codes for CAIKEETGENSPLHF.